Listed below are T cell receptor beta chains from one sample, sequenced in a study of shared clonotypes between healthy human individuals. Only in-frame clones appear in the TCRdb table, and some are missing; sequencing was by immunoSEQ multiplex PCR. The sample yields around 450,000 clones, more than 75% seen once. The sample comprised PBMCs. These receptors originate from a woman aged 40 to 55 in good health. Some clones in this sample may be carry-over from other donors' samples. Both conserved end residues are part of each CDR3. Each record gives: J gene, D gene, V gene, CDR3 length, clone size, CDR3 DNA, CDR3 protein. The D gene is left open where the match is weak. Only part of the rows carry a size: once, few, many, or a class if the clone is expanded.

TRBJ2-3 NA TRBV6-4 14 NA TGTGCCAGCAGTGTTGTAGGGGAAGCAGATACGCAGTATTTT CASSVVGEADTQYF
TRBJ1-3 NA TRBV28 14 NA TGTGCCAGCACCTCGGGGTGGCGGAGAAACACCATATATTTT CASTSGWRRNTIYF
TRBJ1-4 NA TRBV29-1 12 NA TGCAGCGCCAGAGCAGGAAGGGAAAGCCTGTTTTTT CSARAGRESLFF
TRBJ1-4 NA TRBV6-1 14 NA TGTGCCAGCAGGCGACTTACAAGTGGTGAAAAACTGTTTTTT CASRRLTSGEKLFF
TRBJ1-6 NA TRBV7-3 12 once TGTGCCAGCAGCTTAACCCCCGGTCCCCTCCACTTT CASSLTPGPLHF
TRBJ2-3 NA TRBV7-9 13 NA TGTGCCAGCAGCTTTAGATTGTCAGATACGCAGTATTTT CASSFRLSDTQYF
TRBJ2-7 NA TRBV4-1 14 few TGCGCCAGCAGCCTCACGGGACGGTACTACGAGCAGTACTTC CASSLTGRYYEQYF
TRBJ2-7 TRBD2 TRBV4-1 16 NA TGCGCCAGCAGCCAAGTACTAGCGGGAGGTGTCTACGAGCAGTACTTC CASSQVLAGGVYEQYF
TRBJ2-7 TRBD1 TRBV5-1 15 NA TGCGCCAGCAGCCCACTGGGACAGGGGGCGCAGGAGCAGTACTTC CASSPLGQGAQEQYF
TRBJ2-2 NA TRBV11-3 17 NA TGTGCCAGCAGCCCCTGGGTGGGGGAGATCGTAACCGGGGAGCTGTTTTTT CASSPWVGEIVTGELFF
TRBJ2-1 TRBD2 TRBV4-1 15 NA TGCGCCAGCAGCGGCACTAGCGGCGATTACAATGAGCAGTTCTTC CASSGTSGDYNEQFF
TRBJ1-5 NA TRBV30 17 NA TGTGCCTGGAGTGTACTGGTCAAGTTGGGGGGGGATCAGCCCCAGCATTTT CAWSVLVKLGGDQPQHF
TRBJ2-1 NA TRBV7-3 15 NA TGTGCCAGCAGCTTAACGGGACGGAATAACAATGAGCAGTTCTTC CASSLTGRNNNEQFF
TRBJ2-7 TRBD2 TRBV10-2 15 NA TGCGCCAGCAGTGAGCCCCGGGACTATACATACGAGCAGTACTTC CASSEPRDYTYEQYF
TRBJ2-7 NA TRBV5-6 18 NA TGTGCCAGCAGCTCGAACGTTTTTCGGGGACCAGGCGGTTACGAGCAGTACTTC CASSSNVFRGPGGYEQYF
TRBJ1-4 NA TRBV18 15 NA TGTGCCAGCTCACCAATCCGGGACCCTGGTGAAAAACTGTTTTTT CASSPIRDPGEKLFF
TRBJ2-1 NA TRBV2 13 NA TGTGCCAGCAGGCCGGGGCCATTGGATGAGCAGTTCTTC CASRPGPLDEQFF
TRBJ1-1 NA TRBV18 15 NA TGTGCCAGCTCACCAGGAATAGGGATGAACACTGAAGCTTTCTTT CASSPGIGMNTEAFF
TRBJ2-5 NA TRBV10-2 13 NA TGCGCCAGCAGTGTTAGAGTTAGGGAGACCCAGTACTTC CASSVRVRETQYF
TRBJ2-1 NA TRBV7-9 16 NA TGTGCCAGCAGCCCAAGAGCGGCTAGCTCCTACAATGAGCAGTTCTTC CASSPRAASSYNEQFF
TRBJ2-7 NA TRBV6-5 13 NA TGTGCCAGCAGTTACGTAGGGTCAGGGGAGCAGTACTTC CASSYVGSGEQYF
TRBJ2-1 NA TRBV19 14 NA TGTGCCAGTAGTATTGGGGACGCGTACAATGAGCAGTTCTTC CASSIGDAYNEQFF
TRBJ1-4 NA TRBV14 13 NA TGTGCCAGCAGCCTACTTTCCGAGGGAAAACTGTTTTTT CASSLLSEGKLFF
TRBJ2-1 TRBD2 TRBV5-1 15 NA TGCGCCAGCAGCTTGGGACTAGCTGAAGACAATGAGCAGTTCTTC CASSLGLAEDNEQFF
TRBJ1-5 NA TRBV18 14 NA TGTGCCAGCTCATTGGACCGCTTGGATCAGCCCCAGCATTTT CASSLDRLDQPQHF
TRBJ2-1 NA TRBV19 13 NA TGTGCCAGTAGTGTTACTCTGGGCAATGAGCAGTTCTTC CASSVTLGNEQFF
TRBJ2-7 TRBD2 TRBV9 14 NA TGTGCCAGCAGCGACGGCGGGAGCTCCTACGAGCAGTACTTC CASSDGGSSYEQYF
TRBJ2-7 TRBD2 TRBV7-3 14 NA TGTGCCAGCAGCGCCACAGCGGGAGCGGTCGAGCAGTACTTC CASSATAGAVEQYF
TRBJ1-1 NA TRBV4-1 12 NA TGCGCCAGCAGCCAAGCCCAGGAGGGAGCTTTCTTT CASSQAQEGAFF
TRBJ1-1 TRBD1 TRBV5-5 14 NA TGTGCCAGCAGCTATAGGGGGCCCGGGACTGAAGCTTTCTTT CASSYRGPGTEAFF
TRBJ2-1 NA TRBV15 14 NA TGTGCCACCAGCAGAGATTCCGGCGGGGATGAGCAGTTCTTC CATSRDSGGDEQFF
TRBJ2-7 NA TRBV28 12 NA TGTGCCACACCGGGGGGCGGGAGTGTGCAGTACTTC CATPGGGSVQYF
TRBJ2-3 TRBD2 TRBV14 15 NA TGTGCCAGCAGCCAATTCGGACTAGCGACAGATACGCAGTATTTT CASSQFGLATDTQYF
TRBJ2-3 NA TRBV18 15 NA TGTGCCAGCTCACCACCCGGGAGCGGCACAGATACGCAGTATTTT CASSPPGSGTDTQYF
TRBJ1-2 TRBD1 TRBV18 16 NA TGTGCCAGCTCACCAAACCGGGACAGCTCTTCCTATGGCTACACCTTC CASSPNRDSSSYGYTF
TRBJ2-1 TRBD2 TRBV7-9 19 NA TGTGCCAGCAGCTTAGGGGGACTAGCGGAGTGGAGCTCCTACAATGAGCAGTTCTTC CASSLGGLAEWSSYNEQFF
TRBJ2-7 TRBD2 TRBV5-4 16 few TGTGCCAGCAGCTTGGCCGCGGCTAGCGGGAGTAGCGAGCAGTACTTC CASSLAAASGSSEQYF
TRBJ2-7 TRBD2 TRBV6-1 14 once TGTGCCAGCAGTGAAGCTGGGGGGGTCTACGAGCAGTACTTC CASSEAGGVYEQYF
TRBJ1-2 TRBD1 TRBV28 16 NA TGTGCCAGCAGTTGGGGACAGGGGGCGCGAACCTATGGCTACACCTTC CASSWGQGARTYGYTF
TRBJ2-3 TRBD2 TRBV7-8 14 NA TGTGCCAGCAGCCCTACTAGCGGGGTGGATACGCAGTATTTT CASSPTSGVDTQYF
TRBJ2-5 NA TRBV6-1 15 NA TGTGCCAGCAGGGAACAGTGGGGGCTATCAGAGACCCAGTACTTC CASREQWGLSETQYF
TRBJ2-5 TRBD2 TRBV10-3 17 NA TGTGCCATCAGTGAGAGTAGACTAGCGGGAGGATCGGGGACCCAGTACTTC CAISESRLAGGSGTQYF
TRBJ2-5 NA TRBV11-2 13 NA TGTGCCAGCAGCTTAGCTGAGCAAGAGACCCAGTACTTC CASSLAEQETQYF
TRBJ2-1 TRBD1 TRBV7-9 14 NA TGTGCCAGCAGCTTAGACAGGGGCTACAATGAGCAGTTCTTC CASSLDRGYNEQFF
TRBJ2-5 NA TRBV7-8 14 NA TGTGCCAGCAGCTCCCCGTTCTTTAGGGAGACCCAGTACTTC CASSSPFFRETQYF
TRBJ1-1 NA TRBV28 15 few TGTGCCAGCAGTTTAGGTGTCAGATTGAACACTGAAGCTTTCTTT CASSLGVRLNTEAFF
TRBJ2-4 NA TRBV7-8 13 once TGTGCCAGCAGCTTATCATCCGAAAACATTCAGTACTTC CASSLSSENIQYF
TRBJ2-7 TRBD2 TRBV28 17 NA TGTGCCAGCAGGCTAGCGGGAGGCCTTCATCTCAACTACGAGCAGTACTTC CASRLAGGLHLNYEQYF
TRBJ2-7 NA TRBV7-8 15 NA TGTGCCAGCAGCCCGGGTCGAGGGTGGGGGTACGAGCAGTACTTC CASSPGRGWGYEQYF
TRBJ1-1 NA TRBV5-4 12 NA TGTGCCAGCAGCGGGAGGGACACTGAAGCTTTCTTT CASSGRDTEAFF
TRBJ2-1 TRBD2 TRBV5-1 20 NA TGCGCCAGCAGCTTGTTCGGGACTAGCGGGAGGACCTCAACCTACAATGAGCAGTTCTTC CASSLFGTSGRTSTYNEQFF
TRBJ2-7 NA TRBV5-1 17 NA TGCGCCAGCAGCTTGTATGGGGTGGCCGGTGGTTCCTACGAGCAGTACTTC CASSLYGVAGGSYEQYF
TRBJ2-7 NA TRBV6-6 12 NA TGTGCCAGCAGTTACTCGGCTAAGGAGCAGTACTTC CASSYSAKEQYF
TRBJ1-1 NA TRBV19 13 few TGTGCCAGTAGTTTGGCCGTGATCACTGAAGCTTTCTTT CASSLAVITEAFF
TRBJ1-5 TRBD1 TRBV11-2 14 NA TGTGCCAGCAGCCCGGACAGGGTATCTGAGCCCCAGCATTTT CASSPDRVSEPQHF
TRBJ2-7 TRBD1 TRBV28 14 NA TGTGCCAGCAGTCCACGACAGGGGGTGTACGAGCAGTACTTC CASSPRQGVYEQYF
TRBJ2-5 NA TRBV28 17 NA TGTGCCAGCAGTCCGGGTGCGGGCCAATTTCGCCAAGAGACCCAGTACTTC CASSPGAGQFRQETQYF
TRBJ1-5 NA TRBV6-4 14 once TGTGCCAGCAGGGGCCGGGTTACCAATCAGCCCCAGCATTTT CASRGRVTNQPQHF